Following are 2 T cell receptor beta chains from one sample sequenced in a study of monozygotic twins with cystic fibrosis. Libraries were prepared by immunoSEQ multiplex PCR; TCRdb keeps only in-frame clonotypes and omits some of them. The sample contains under 30,000 clones, 96% of which appear only once. Sequenced sample: blood. These receptors came from a girl aged 2 to 10 with cystic fibrosis.

This rearrangement joins TRBV5-8 to TRBJ2-2; TRBD2 aligns across 8 bases. Trimming took 3 bases from V and 4 from J; bases not matched to a gene: 11. CDR3 length: 17 amino acids. CDR1 and CDR2 (germline): SGHTS, YDEGEE. For the CDR3, the DNA is TGTGCCAGCAGCTCAACCTCTCTAGCGGGTCCCACCGGGGAGCTGTTTTTT. Translating gives CASSSTSLAGPTGELFF.

The gene calls are TRBV9 and TRBJ2-3; D call uncertain. From germline, CDR1 is SGDLS and CDR2 YYNGEE. The V end lost 2 bases, the J end lost 2 bases, and 9 bases lay between the germline ends. The CDR3 length is 14 residues. The CDR3 loop reads CASSVRGHTDTQYF. As DNA, the CDR3 is TGTGCCAGCAGCGTGCGAGGCCACACAGATACGCAGTATTTT.